This TCR beta chain was retrieved from a study of T-cell memory formation after mild COVID-19. Turning to the study itself: For the most part, TCR clusters were specific to one donor.

This clonotype was detected many times. The target antigen is unknown. TCRdb used MiXCR to reprocess the 5' RACE reads, holding one entry per CDR3 protein. The profile covers under 300,000 distinct CDR3 sequences, with around 8% appearing a single time and approximately 23% taken by the ten largest. Study-level findings and limits: The CD4+ clones that contracted clustered mainly within CM and EM, and the CD8+ clones concentrated in EMRA. CD4+ bias marked clones expanding day 15 to 37, unlike balanced contracting clones.

Germline loops: CDR1 LGHDT, CDR2 YNNKEL (reference sequence). Trimming left V 3 bases short and J 4 bases short, with 15 bases between. CDR3 length equals 16 residues. The genes are TRBV3-1 and TRBJ2-2; the D call may be TRBD1 or TRBD2 (5 bases each). Material for sequencing was PBMCs or a T cell subset sorted from them (not recorded which). The receptor's source is a man aged 18-30 years who had mild COVID-19 (a few samples of this study predate the infection). Cell type and time point are not known. The CDR3 protein is CASSHLWAGTTGELFF. The DNA of the CDR3 is TGTGCCAGCAGCCATTTGTGGGCAGGGACCACCGGGGAGCTGTTTTTT.